This T cell receptor beta chain stems from a study of T cells after yellow fever vaccination. This CDR3 has 17 residues. V shed 5 bases and J shed 0 bases, with 16 bases lying between them. Per germline, CDR1 SGHAT and CDR2 FQNNGV. For TCR, cDNA came from 5'RACE template switching, which added a universal primer site and UMIs. TCRdb reanalysed the 5' RACE reads using MiXCR and keeps one entry per CDR3 protein. Altogether about 260,000 distinct CDR3 sequences are present, roughly 5.6% being singletons, with the ten largest covering more than 3%. This clonotype has ten or more counts. The V gene is TRBV11-2, the J gene TRBJ2-2; maybe TRBD2 (6 bases). This receptor was obtained from a man between 18 and 29 years old who received the YFV17D yellow fever vaccine. The sequenced sample was CD4+ T cells sorted from PBMCs, obtained on the day of the yellow fever booster vaccination. CDR3 coding DNA: TGTGCCAGCAGCCGCCCACCCGCGGGGACGAACACCGGGGAGCTGTTTTTT. Protein product: CASSRPPAGTNTGELFF.